Below, 7 T cell receptor beta chains from the same sample are listed, as sequenced in a study of CXCR4 blockade with PD-1 therapy in pancreatic cancer. The method was immunoSEQ multiplex PCR; TCRdb's version includes in-frame clones alone and lacks a portion of them. The table shows thousands of clones, with approximately 60% occurring only once. The sample comprised tumor tissue. These TCRs come from a human donor with pancreatic ductal adenocarcinoma.

This chain joins TRBV9 and TRBJ1-3, with D perhaps matching TRBD1 (6 bases). Germline V gene sequence: CDR1 SGDLS, CDR2 YYNGEE. Between the trimmed V and J ends, which lost 4 bases and 7 bases, there was a span of 15 bases. There are 14 residues in the CDR3. The CDR3 loop is CASSTLRGANTIYF. Here the CDR3 DNA reads TGTGCCAGCAGCACCCTCAGGGGCGCGAACACCATATATTTT.

This clone was picked up one time. The chain has TRBV19 and TRBJ2-6; 11 nucleotides align to TRBD1. The germline V gene has CDR1 LNHDA and CDR2 SQIVND (reference sequence). V dropped 6 bases and J dropped 2; count of bases not matched to a gene: 6. CDR3 length equals 17 residues. CDR3 nucleotide sequence: TGTGCCAGTAGCCCCCGGACAGGGGGCACTGGGGCCAACGTCCTGACTTTC. Its translation is CASSPRTGGTGANVLTF.

V usage is TRBV19 and J usage is TRBJ2-2, with D perhaps matching TRBD1 (6 bases). Trimming left V 5 bases short and J 0 bases short, with 10 bases between. This CDR3 spans 15 amino acids. Per the germline V gene, CDR1 is LNHDA and CDR2 is SQIVND (reference sequence). This CDR3 is CASSPGTPNTGELFF. CDR3 DNA: TGTGCCAGTAGTCCCGGGACACCGAACACCGGGGAGCTGTTTTTT.

This chain links TRBV19 with TRBJ1-1, with D perhaps matching TRBD1 (5 bases). CDR3 length equals 13 residues. Germline assignment: CDR1 LNHDA and CDR2 SQIVND (reference sequence). V gave up 7 bases and J gave up 3 bases, with 12 bases separating them. CDR3 protein: CASNTPGHTEAFF. The CDR3 DNA follows: TGTGCCAGTAACACCCCAGGGCACACTGAAGCTTTCTTT.

Only one count was recorded for this clone. V usage is TRBV15 and J usage is TRBJ1-3; 7 positions match TRBD1. Germline trimming cut 2 bases from V and 4 bases from J; bases unmatched to any gene: 11. Germline CDR1 reads LNHNV; CDR2 reads YYDKDF (reference sequence). CDR3 length: 17 residues. CDR3 amino acids: CATSRPYTGARGNTIYF. The CDR3 nucleotides are TGTGCCACCAGCAGACCTTATACAGGGGCGAGAGGAAACACCATATATTTT. Based on the CDR3 plus reference TRBV15 and TRBJ1-3, the full variable domain is DAMVIQNPRYQVTQFGKPVTLSCSQTLNHNVMYWYQQKSSQAPKLLFHYYDKDFNNEADTPDNFQSRRPNTSFCFLDIRSPGLGDTAMYLCATSRPYTGARGNTIYFGEGSWLTVV.

J is TRBJ2-3 and V is TRBV29-1; 8 positions match TRBD2. The CDR3 covers 14 residues. V shed 8 bases, J shed 4 bases, and the junction held 11 bases outside the gene matches. Germline-derived CDR1 and CDR2 are SQVTM and ANQGSEA. The CDR3 loop reads CSTRKRGMADTQYF. The CDR3 nucleotides read TGCAGCACCAGGAAGCGGGGGATGGCAGATACGCAGTATTTT.

This sequence joins TRBV19 and TRBJ2-2; TRBD1 agrees at 10 bases. The CDR3 is 14 residues long. J gave up 5 bases and V 5 bases, and 2 bases lay outside the gene matches. The germline gives CDR1 LNHDA, CDR2 SQIVND (reference sequence). CDR3 coding DNA: TGTGCCAGTAGTGACAGGGGGCGGACCGGGGAGCTGTTTTTT. It encodes CASSDRGRTGELFF.